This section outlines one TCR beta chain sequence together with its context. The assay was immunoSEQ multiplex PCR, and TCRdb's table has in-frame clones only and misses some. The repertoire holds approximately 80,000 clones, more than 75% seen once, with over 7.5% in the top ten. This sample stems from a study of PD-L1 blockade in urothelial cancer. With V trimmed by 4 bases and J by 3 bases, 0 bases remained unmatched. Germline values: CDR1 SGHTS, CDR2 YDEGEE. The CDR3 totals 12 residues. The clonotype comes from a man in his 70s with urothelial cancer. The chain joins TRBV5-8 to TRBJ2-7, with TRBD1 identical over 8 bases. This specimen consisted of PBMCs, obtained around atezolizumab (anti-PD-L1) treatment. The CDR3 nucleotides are TGTGCCAGCAGCGACAGGGGCTACGAGCAGTACTTC. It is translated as CASSDRGYEQYF. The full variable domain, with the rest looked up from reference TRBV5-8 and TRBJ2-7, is EAGVTQSPTHLIKTRGQQATLRCSPISGHTSVYWYQQALGLGLQFLLWYDEGEERNRGNFPPRFSGRQFPNYSSELNVNALELEDSALYLCASSDRGYEQYFGPGTRLTVT.